The T cell receptor beta chain under discussion was sequenced for a study of T cells of healthy individuals. TCRdb re-derived calls from the 5' RACE reads in MiXCR, one entry per CDR3 protein. The data hold around 80,000 distinct CDR3 sequences, with about 5% observed a single time. This clonotype was counted at least ten times. The receptor comes from a female donor in good health.

CDR3 sequence reads: CAWSFRRGTEAFF. Here the CDR3 DNA reads TGTGCCTGGAGTTTCCGCCGGGGGACTGAAGCTTTCTTT. The rearrangement uses TRBV30 and TRBJ1-1; D perhaps matches TRBD1 (5 bases). CDR3 length: 13 residues. From germline, CDR1 is GTSNPN and CDR2 SVGIG (reference sequence). The V gene lost 2 bases and the J gene lost 5 bases, with 12 bases spanning the gap.